This T cell receptor (beta chain) is from a study of shared clonotypes between healthy human individuals. Method: immunoSEQ multiplex PCR; TCRdb's copy keeps in-frame clones and lacks some. The sample records about 2.3 million clones, just under 95% being singletons. The TCR sequence derives from a young man in good health. Some clones in this sample may be carry-over from other donors' samples. Material for sequencing was naive CD4+ T cells from PBMCs. Subset in this sample: CD45RA+ positively selected.

The DNA for the CDR3 is TGTGCCAGCAGCCGGTCTAACAGGGAATGGGATGGCTACACCTTC. Its protein is CASSRSNREWDGYTF. This rearrangement joins TRBV28 to TRBJ1-2, with D maybe TRBD1 (6 bases). V was cut by 6 bases and J by 6 bases, with 20 bases left in between. CDR1 and CDR2 from the germline V gene are MDHEN and SYDVKM. The CDR3 runs to 15 residues.